These 7 T cell receptor beta chains were all obtained from the same sample, sequenced in a study of blood T cells in healthy people across ages. Alongside a J-beta primer mix, a sample-barcoded 5' primer served in a second PCR lasting 7 to 11 cycles. One entry per CDR3 protein, called by TCRdb with MiXCR from the 5' RACE reads. The sample has 1.5 million or so distinct CDR3 sequences, 35% to 45% seen once. Sequencing was carried out using blood. The receptors were gathered from a young woman in good health.

The gene calls are TRBV2 and TRBJ2-1; TRBD2 matches 8 bases. After removal of 4 bases from V and 5 bases from J, the junction contained 16 bases not matched to a gene. The CDR3 consists of 18 residues. Per the germline V gene, CDR1 is SNHLY and CDR2 is FYNNEI. DNA of the CDR3: TGTGCCAGCAGTGTCGATCTCGACCCGACTAGCGTACACAATGAGCAGTTCTTC. Amino acid sequence: CASSVDLDPTSVHNEQFF.

The V gene is TRBV6-1, the J gene TRBJ2-4; 7 positions agree with TRBD2. Matching the DNA end better, TRBJ2-7 makes the J call doubtful. Germline-derived CDR1 and CDR2 are MNHNS and SASEGT. The CDR3 loop spans 16 amino acids. Here the CDR3 DNA reads TGTGCCAGCAGTCTATCCTGGGGAGGGCAGAGCTACGAGCAGTACTTC. This gives the protein CASSLSWGGQSYEQYF.

The chain is built from TRBV7-2 and TRBJ2-1, with 8 bases fitting TRBD2. The V and J ends lost 6 bases and 3 bases, in that order; junction bases with no gene match: 10. Germline V CDR1 and CDR2: SGHTA, FQGNSA. The CDR3 runs 16 residues. The CDR3 nucleotides read TGTGCCAGCAGTATTATGGGACTAGGATTCTACAATGAGCAGTTCTTC. Its protein is CASSIMGLGFYNEQFF.

Comment on this clonotype: This sequence may be a read error, since a much larger clone differs from it by one base. The rearrangement links TRBV25-1 to TRBJ1-4; D call uncertain. Trimming shortened V by 9 bases and J by 3 bases, and 11 bases separated the two germline ends. The V gene's germline CDR1 is MGHDK and CDR2 SYGVNS. The CDR3 is made up of 13 amino acids. This CDR3 reads CASKDAANEKLFF. The CDR3 nucleotides are TGTGCCAGTAAAGATGCAGCTAATGAAAAACTGTTTTTT.

V usage is TRBV6-2 or TRBV6-3 and J usage is TRBJ2-3; TRBD2 is a possible D gene (6 bases). The germline V and J ends were trimmed by 2 bases and 5 bases, with 11 bases remaining between them. Germline V gene lookup returns CDR1 MNHEY and CDR2 SVGEGT. This CDR3 is 14 amino acids long. The CDR3 is CASSYLTRGDTQYF. Written as DNA, the CDR3 is TGTGCCAGCAGTTACCTGACTAGAGGAGATACGCAGTATTTT.

CDR3 region: CASSQDRTGLTYEQYF. In DNA, the CDR3 is TGCGCCAGCAGCCAAGATAGGACAGGTCTGACCTACGAGCAGTACTTC. V gene TRBV4-1 combines with J gene TRBJ2-7; 7 nucleotides line up with TRBD1. V dropped 0 bases and J dropped 2; count of bases not matched to a gene: 7. Germline V gene sequence: CDR1 MGHRA, CDR2 YSYEKL. This CDR3 has 16 amino acids.

V and J are TRBV11-2 and TRBJ1-2; 8 bases are shared with TRBD1. This CDR3 contains 14 residues. J gave up 5 bases and V 6 bases, and 8 bases lay outside the gene matches. Germline V gene data show CDR1 as SGHAT and CDR2 as FQNNGV. The DNA of the CDR3 is TGTGCCAGCAGATACGACAGGGGAGGGTATGGCTACACCTTC. This translates into CASRYDRGGYGYTF.